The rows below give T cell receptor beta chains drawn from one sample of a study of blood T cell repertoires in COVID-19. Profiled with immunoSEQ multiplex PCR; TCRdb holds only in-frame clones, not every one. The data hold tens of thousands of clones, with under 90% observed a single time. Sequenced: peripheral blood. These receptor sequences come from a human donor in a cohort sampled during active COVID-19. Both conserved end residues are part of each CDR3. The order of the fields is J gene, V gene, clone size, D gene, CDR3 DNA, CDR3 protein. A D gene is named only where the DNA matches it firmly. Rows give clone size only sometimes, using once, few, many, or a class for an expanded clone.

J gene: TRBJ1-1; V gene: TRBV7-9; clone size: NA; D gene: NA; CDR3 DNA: TGTGCCAGCAGCTTTGAGGGAGTGGGGACTGAAGCTTTCTTT; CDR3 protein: CASSFEGVGTEAFF
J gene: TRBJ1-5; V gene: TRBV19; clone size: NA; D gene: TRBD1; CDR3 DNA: TGTGCCAGTACTTTTGGCAGGGGGCGTCAGCCCCAGCATTTT; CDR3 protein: CASTFGRGRQPQHF
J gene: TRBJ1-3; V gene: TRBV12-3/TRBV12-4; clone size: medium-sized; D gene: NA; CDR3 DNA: TGTGCCAGCATGATAGGGGCAAACACCATATATTTT; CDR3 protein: CASMIGANTIYF
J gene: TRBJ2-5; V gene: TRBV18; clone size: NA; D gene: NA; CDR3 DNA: TGTGCCAGCTCCCGGAGCTTAGAGACCCAGTACTTC; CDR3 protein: CASSRSLETQYF
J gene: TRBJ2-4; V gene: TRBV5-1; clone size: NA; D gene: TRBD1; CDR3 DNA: TGCGCCAGCAGCGTACTAGGGGGCGAAAACATTCAGTACTTC; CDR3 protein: CASSVLGGENIQYF
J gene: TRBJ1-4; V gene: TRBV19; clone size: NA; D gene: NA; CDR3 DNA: TGTGCCACCTCCGGGACATCAGCAACTAATGAAAAACTGTTTTTT; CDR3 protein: CATSGTSATNEKLFF
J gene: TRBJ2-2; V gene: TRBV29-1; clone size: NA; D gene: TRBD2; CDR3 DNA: TGCAGCGTTATCACTAGCGGCCCGAACACCGGGGAGCTGTTTTTT; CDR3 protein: CSVITSGPNTGELFF
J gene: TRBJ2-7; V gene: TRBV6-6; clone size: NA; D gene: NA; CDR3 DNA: TGTGCCAGCGCCATAAGGGGGGGCTACGAGCAGTACTTC; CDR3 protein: CASAIRGGYEQYF
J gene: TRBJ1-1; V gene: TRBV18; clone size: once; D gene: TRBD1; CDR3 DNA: TGTGCCAGCTCACGACAGGGGAACACTGAAGCTTTCTTT; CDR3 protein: CASSRQGNTEAFF
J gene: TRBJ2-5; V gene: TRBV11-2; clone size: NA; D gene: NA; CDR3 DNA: TGTGCCAGCAGCTTAGGCCTGAGGACAGCCATCCTCAGAGAGACCCAGTACTTC; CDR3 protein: CASSLGLRTAILRETQYF
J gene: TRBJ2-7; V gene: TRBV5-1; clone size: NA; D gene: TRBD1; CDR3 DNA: TGCGCCAGCAGCTTGGCCCCGGGACAGGTCTCCTACGAGCAGTACTTC; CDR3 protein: CASSLAPGQVSYEQYF
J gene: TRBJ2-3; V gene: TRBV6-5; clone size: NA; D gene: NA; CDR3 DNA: TGTGCCAGCAGTTACCTAGGGACTTCGGATACGCAGTATTTT; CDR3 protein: CASSYLGTSDTQYF
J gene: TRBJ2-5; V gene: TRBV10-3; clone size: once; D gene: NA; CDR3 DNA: TGTGCCATCAGTGAGTCGGGAACTAGTTACGAGACCCAGTACTTC; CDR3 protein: CAISESGTSYETQYF
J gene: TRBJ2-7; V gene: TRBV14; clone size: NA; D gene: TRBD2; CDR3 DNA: TGTGCCAGCAGCCAAGATGCGATGACTAGCGGGATTTCCAACTACGAGCAGTACTTC; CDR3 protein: CASSQDAMTSGISNYEQYF
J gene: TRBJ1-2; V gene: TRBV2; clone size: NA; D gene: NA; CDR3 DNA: TGTGCCAGCAGTGAACATTCGATGGGCGCTAACTATGGCTACACCTTC; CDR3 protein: CASSEHSMGANYGYTF